This T cell receptor (beta chain) came from a study of cytomegalovirus exposure and HLA in healthy donors. Findings and limits, study-wide: A list of around 160 TCR beta chains associated with cytomegalovirus was given. Earlier analysis looked at TCR beta V segments, and most were productive about 90% or about 30% of the time.

The CDR3 contains 18 residues. Unmatched junction bases numbered 14, after V lost 5 bases and J lost 1 base. CDR1 is SGHAT and CDR2 is FQNNGV in the germline V gene. PCR primers comprised 60 Vbeta and 13 Jbeta primers. Clones were sequenced by immunoSEQ multiplex PCR, and TCRdb holds only the in-frame ones, with some missing. This table holds 170,000 or so clones, under 90% found once. As for this clone: Its antigen is undetermined.

Sequencing was done on a sample of PBMCs. The V call is TRBV11-2, the J call TRBJ1-1, with TRBD1 matching 9 bases. This clonotype was sampled from a man aged 25-45 years in good health and CMV-seropositive. The chain's CDR3 is CASSQEYQTQGANTEAFF. Here the CDR3 DNA reads TGTGCCAGCAGCCAGGAGTACCAAACACAGGGGGCGAACACTGAAGCTTTCTTT. Looking up the rest from reference TRBV11-2 and TRBJ1-1 gives the full variable domain: EAGVAQSPRYKIIEKRQSVAFWCNPISGHATLYWYQQILGQGPKLLIQFQNNGVVDDSQLPKDRFSAERLKGVDSTLKIQPAKLEDSAVYLCASSQEYQTQGANTEAFFGQGTRLTVV.